Sequencing of this TCR beta chain was carried out in a study of T cell responses to AZD1222 COVID-19 vaccine. Study-wide findings and caveats: In a largely white British group with more females than males, clonal diversity was possibly underestimated. Baseline serology detected seropositivity in only six or seven AZD1222 recipients. All repertoire sampling was performed exclusively after the peak T cell response.

Germline V gene sequence: CDR1 SEHNR, CDR2 FQNEAQ (reference sequence). CDR3 length: 11 residues. V shed 5 bases and J shed 11 bases, with 12 bases lying between them. Notes on this clone: Its antigen remains unknown.

The repertoire was sequenced with immunoSEQ multiplex PCR; TCRdb's copy has only in-frame clones and lacks some. The data show tens of thousands of clones, over 75% seen once. The sample here was peripheral blood, taken on day 0 of AZD1222 vaccination. The origin of this receptor is an adult in good health. This chain connects TRBV7-9 to TRBJ1-1, with D possibly TRBD1 on 6 matching bases. CDR3 region: CASSLIGGAFF. The CDR3 DNA reads TGTGCCAGCAGCCTAATCGGGGGCGCTTTCTTT.